The 7 T cell receptor beta chains below were found in one sample sequenced in a study of T cells after yellow fever vaccination. TCRdb itself ran the 5' RACE reads through MiXCR, one entry per CDR3 protein. Among 320,000 or so distinct CDR3 sequences listed, less than 9.5% were seen once. The input for sequencing was PBMCs, taken about 41 days after the first yellow fever vaccination. Receptors were obtained from a man aged 18 to 30 who received the YFV17D yellow fever vaccine.

This clonotype has just a few counts. The CDR3 region is CASSRPRGPGELFF. For the CDR3, the DNA is TGTGCCAGCAGTCGTCCCAGGGGCCCCGGGGAGCTGTTTTTT. J is TRBJ2-2 and V is TRBV12-3 or TRBV12-4; tentatively, D is TRBD1 (6 bases). V gave up 5 bases and J gave up 6 bases, with 13 bases separating them. CDR3 length: 14 residues.

The table lists this clonotype with many counts. The chain couples TRBV4-2 to TRBJ2-2; 10 bases fit TRBD2. Germline-derived CDR1 and CDR2 are LGHNA and YNFKEQ. This CDR3 contains 14 residues. V lost 11 bases, J lost 7 bases, and 10 bases stayed unmatched. The CDR3 reads CAGSAGGPGGELFF. In DNA, the CDR3 is TGTGCCGGATCAGCGGGGGGGCCCGGCGGGGAGCTGTTTTTT.

This clonotype was picked up a small number of times. The rearrangement uses TRBV10-3 and TRBJ2-5; TRBD1 is a possible D gene (6 bases). V was shortened by 5 bases and J by 2 bases, with 9 bases between the two germline ends. The V gene's germline CDR1 is ENHRY and CDR2 SYGVKD. CDR3 length equals 13 residues. As DNA, the CDR3 is TGTGCCATCAGTAGGACAGAGCAAGAGACCCAGTACTTC. It specifies CAISRTEQETQYF.

The V call is TRBV20-1, the J call TRBJ2-7; D is perhaps TRBD1 or TRBD2 (5 bases each). Germline loops: CDR1 DFQATT, CDR2 SNEGSKA (reference sequence). V gave up 3 bases and J gave up 3 bases, with 12 bases separating them. The CDR3 has 13 amino acids. CDR3 bases: TGCAGTGCTAGTGGGACGCAGAACTACGAGCAGTACTTC. Protein sequence: CSASGTQNYEQYF.

This clonotype was observed at least ten times. The genes are TRBV7-9 and TRBJ2-1, with TRBD2 matching over 9 bases. The CDR3 runs to 15 residues. The V and J ends lost 5 bases and 4 bases, in that order; junction bases with no gene match: 6. Germline V gene data show CDR1 as SEHNR and CDR2 as FQNEAQ (reference sequence). CDR3 nucleotides: TGTGCCAGCAGCCCGCGGGGGGGCTCGTACAATGAGCAGTTCTTC. It codes for CASSPRGGSYNEQFF.

This clonotype was recorded a few times. CDR3 nucleotide sequence: TGTGCCAGCAGTTCCCCCGGGGGACCCCAGCATTTT. This encodes CASSSPGGPQHF. J is TRBJ1-5 and V is TRBV12-3 or TRBV12-4; TRBD1 is a possible D gene (5 bases). V was cut by 4 bases and J by 10 bases, with 11 bases left in between. This CDR3 is 12 amino acids long.

The rearrangement joins TRBV7-2 to TRBJ2-3; no firm D call. This CDR3 region has 14 residues. Germline V CDR1 and CDR2: SGHTA, FQGNSA. Trimming shortened V by 6 bases and J by 2 bases, and 12 bases separated the two germline ends. In DNA, the CDR3 is TGTGCCAGCAGATCGCCCATACCCACAGATACGCAGTATTTT. It encodes CASRSPIPTDTQYF.